This entry concerns a single TCR beta chain. This sample is drawn from a study of blood T cell repertoires in COVID-19. Study information: Samples taken during acute and convalescent COVID-19 were collected in the United States, Italy and Spain. The analysed material was cDNA or gDNA that came from T cells, B-cell-depleted T cells, or PBMCs.

This CDR3 spans 18 amino acids. J gave up 4 bases and V 4 bases, and 14 bases lay outside the gene matches. The germline V gene encodes CDR1 MGHRA and CDR2 YSYEKL. Study processing details: Estimation of nucleated cell counts was performed using reference gene primer amplification. Data came from immunoSEQ multiplex PCR; TCRdb stores just in-frame clones and leaves some out. The D gene and trimming were derived from the DNA, and the V and J assignments and clone size from that table. The profile shows roughly 410,000 clones, more than 70% of them singletons. Sequenced sample: peripheral blood. The rearrangement joins TRBV4-1 to TRBJ2-1; 9 nucleotides match TRBD1. The receptor was isolated from a man aged 40-55 years with acute or convalescent COVID-19. The CDR3 coding sequence is TGCGCCAGCAGCCCGCGGGGACAGGGAAGCTCCGCGTACAATGAGCAGTTCTTC. This sequence encodes CASSPRGQGSSAYNEQFF.